This T cell receptor beta chain was observed in a study of neurological immune-mediated disorders (dated by TCRdb to between 2018 and 2021). Concerning the study at large: Peripheral blood TCR-beta repertoires from patients with HTLV-I-associated myelopathy (HAM/TSP), patients with multiple sclerosis, and healthy controls were compared in the study using UMI-based sequencing. Each longitudinal HAM/TSP and healthy donor was sampled at 3 time-points spaced at roughly 3-45 month intervals. The cohort was made up of approximately 69 subjects, consisting of around 15 HAM/TSP patients, around 35 multiple sclerosis patients and 20 healthy controls. Longitudinal samples, technical triplicates and paired sorted CD4+ and CD8+ T-cell subsets, alongside PBMC samples, were included among the approximately 99 TCR-beta libraries. Study-wide conclusions, independent of this receptor: Across subjects, expanded clones never shared an identical CDR3 amino acid sequence, which suggests that the TCR-beta repertoires in every group were private. TCR clonal expansion was highest in HAM/TSP patients and lowest in MS patients, with MS patients falling below even healthy controls.

This clonotype was picked up many times. What this receptor recognizes is not known. No base qualities exist here, and no much larger clone lies one base off it. The V end loses 3 bases and the J end loses 7 bases, and a stretch of 12 bases separates them. Its CDR3 holds 14 amino acids, cysteine through phenylalanine. The sequence is cut down to CDR3 DNA, 42 bases in frame from base 1. CDR1 and CDR2 are read off the germline V gene as LGHNA and YNFKEQ. Sample time point, as interpreted from the label and publication: longitudinal time-point 2. For the unsorted PBMC libraries, 2 million PBMCs were stored in RNAlater at -80 degrees C until RNA extraction and were used to generate the libraries. Peripheral blood underwent Ficoll-Hypaque density gradient centrifugation to isolate PBMCs, which were then cryopreserved in liquid nitrogen. To synthesize cDNA, template-switch 5'RACE was performed with a primer carrying a 10-nucleotide random unique molecular identifier so that each TCR transcript was tagged. Every sequencing run covered 15-18 subjects and yielded more than 180 million TCR-beta sequences. The RNeasy kit was used for extraction of total RNA. Using the KAPA Real-time Library Amplification kit, TCR-beta VDJ regions were amplified with primers for the TCR constant region and the 5'RACE anchor. Sample indexes and Illumina adaptors were added in a first PCR, after which library yield was increased in a second PCR. After Ampure bead purification, the TCR product of roughly 650 bp was size-selected on a 2% E-gel SizeSelection system. Before pooling, library quality was checked on a Bioanalyzer, concentration was measured with Qubit, and libraries were quantified with the Kapa Library Quantification kit. An Illumina HiSeq 2500 sequenced the libraries paired-end 2 x 150 bp. To increase sequence diversity, roughly 24-32% phiX was spiked into each library pool. The paper's processing steps were these. Quality-filtered reads were processed with the UMI-based MiGEC pipeline, which removed over 75% of raw TCR sequences during error correction. VDJ genes were aligned to IMGT germline references, and clonotypes were defined by unique CDR3 amino acid sequence plus V-J genes. Clonal expansion, Shannon diversity and CDR3 relatedness were evaluated with VDJtools (CalcPairwiseDistances, ClusterSamples), while phylogenetic trees were built in CLCbio workbench. Clones with at least 8 unique UMIs were defined as expanded, with this threshold being based on coefficient-of-variation modelling across technical triplicates. TCRdb reran the public reads through fastp at Q25 and MiXCR, keeping productive beta chains. Identical CDR3 protein sequences are pooled into one entry, listed with their most common genes and DNA. In this record, the V and J calls reflect TCRdb's handling and not the investigators' own analysis. The sample table shows approximately 85,000 distinct CDR3 sequences, and less than 15% are seen once. The ten largest account for about 5% of the sample.

The chain couples TRBV4-2 to TRBJ1-4; TRBD1 is a possible D gene, resting on 6 matching bases. The sample consisted of PBMCs. This receptor was identified in a female donor with HTLV-1-associated myelopathy (HAM/TSP). The nucleotide sequence is given as TGTGCCAGCAGCCAGGGGGGGCCCGGTGAAAAACTGTTTTTT. Its translation is CASSQGGPGEKLFF.